Listed below are T cell receptor beta chains from one sample, sequenced in a study of cytomegalovirus exposure and HLA in healthy donors. Clones were sequenced by immunoSEQ multiplex PCR, and TCRdb holds only the in-frame ones, with some missing. The sample consists of 150,000 to 200,000 clones, 77% of them appearing once. The source material was PBMCs. These receptor sequences come from a woman aged 25 to 39 in good health and CMV-seropositive. The CDR3 runs from the conserved cysteine through the conserved F or W.

V: TRBV30
J: TRBJ1-1
CDR3: CAWSVLPGWTEAFF

V: TRBV6-5
J: TRBJ2-1
CDR3: CASKGPGEYNEQFF

V: TRBV4-1
J: TRBJ1-5
CDR3: CASSQDRRGGNQPQHF

V: TRBV19
J: TRBJ2-5
CDR3: CASSGGTSGAKSSQYF

V: TRBV6-5
J: TRBJ1-2
CDR3: CASSIQANYGYTF

V: TRBV19
J: TRBJ2-7
CDR3: CASSIDQGRDEQYF

V: TRBV27
J: TRBJ1-1
CDR3: CASSLRVGAAFDTEAFF

V: TRBV7-2
J: TRBJ2-3
CDR3: CASSLGTVTDTQYF

V: TRBV5-1
J: TRBJ2-3
CDR3: CASSLGGEGTDTQYF

V: TRBV9
J: TRBJ1-1
CDR3: CASSAGGGTEAFF

V: TRBV5-1
J: TRBJ1-1
CDR3: CASSLGEGFTEAFF

V: TRBV5-5
J: TRBJ1-5
CDR3: CASSLVGGNQPQHF

V: TRBV5-5
J: TRBJ2-7
CDR3: CASSGLGGSYEQYF

V: TRBV5-5
J: TRBJ1-4
CDR3: CASSLEGTTMEKLFF

V: TRBV30
J: TRBJ2-2
CDR3: CAWSVIRNTGELFF

V: TRBV30
J: TRBJ1-2
CDR3: CAWKALLFNYGYTF

V: TRBV11-3
J: TRBJ2-3
CDR3: CASSPDRGGRTDTQYF

V: TRBV30
J: TRBJ2-5
CDR3: CAGNGQGKQETQYF

V: TRBV27
J: TRBJ2-3
CDR3: CASYDPGGTDTQYF

V: TRBV30
J: TRBJ2-5
CDR3: CASDRGLETQYF

V: TRBV19
J: TRBJ1-2
CDR3: CASSPQGWSGYTF

V: TRBV11-3
J: TRBJ2-3
CDR3: CASERVADTQYF